This section outlines one T cell receptor (beta chain) sequence together with its context. Per the original methods: Using reference gene primer amplification, nucleated cell counts were estimated. Sequenced by immunoSEQ multiplex PCR; TCRdb stores in-frame clones only, minus some. The DNA was the basis for D and trimming; V, J and clone size are from that table. The sample includes approximately 330,000 clones, roughly 88% of them seen just once. The CDR3 has 15 residues. The J segment lost 0 bases and the V segment lost 0 bases, leaving 0 bases of the junction unmatched. Germline loops: CDR1 SGDLS, CDR2 YYNGEE. The data were obtained in a study of blood T cell repertoires in COVID-19. Study in general: Samples of COVID-19 (acute and convalescent) were obtained from the United States, Italy and Spain. Sources were T cells, B-cell-depleted T cells, or PBMCs; the material itself was cDNA or gDNA.

This receptor was obtained from a woman aged 50 to 65 with active or convalescent COVID-19. Sequencing input: peripheral blood. The chain employs TRBV9 and TRBJ1-5, with 7 bases identical to TRBD1. The CDR3 sequence is CASSVEGASNQPQHF. DNA for the CDR3: TGTGCCAGCAGCGTAGAGGGGGCTAGCAATCAGCCCCAGCATTTT.